The 10 T cell receptor beta chains below all came from one sample that was sequenced in a study of cytomegalovirus exposure and HLA in healthy donors. Primers for the PCR totalled 60 Vbeta and 13 Jbeta. Some clones are missing from TCRdb's copy, which holds only in-frame ones; the method was immunoSEQ multiplex PCR. This table has 95,000 to 110,000 clones, roughly 80% appearing once. The sequenced sample was PBMCs. Receptors were obtained from a woman between 35 and 50 years old in good health and CMV-seronegative.

The chain recombines TRBV7-2 with TRBJ2-7; D ambiguous. CDR3 length: 14 amino acids. Trimming shortened V by 4 bases and J by 6 bases, and 16 bases separated the two germline ends. Germline lookup yields CDR1 SGHTA and CDR2 FQGNSA. The DNA of the CDR3 is TGTGCCAGCAGCTCCTTTACCGCAGTCTCCGAGCAGTACTTC. Its protein product is CASSSFTAVSEQYF.

V and J are TRBV7-2 and TRBJ1-3; TRBD1 might be the D (5 bases). Germline V gene lookup returns CDR1 SGHTA and CDR2 FQGNSA. The CDR3 contains 16 residues. Trimming took off 4 bases at V and 4 bases at J, with 17 bases between the two ends. The CDR3: CASSSRQRLTGNTIYF. CDR3 coding DNA: TGTGCCAGCAGCTCACGACAGAGATTAACCGGAAACACCATATATTTT.

V is TRBV15 and J is TRBJ2-6; D gene ambiguous. The germline gives CDR1 LNHNV, CDR2 YYDKDF (reference sequence). This CDR3 is built from 17 residues. V was shortened by 5 bases and J by 0 bases, with 14 bases between the two germline ends. The DNA for the CDR3 is TGTGCCACCAGCCGCGTGAAGCTCACCTCTGGGGCCAACGTCCTGACTTTC. It translates to CATSRVKLTSGANVLTF.

The rearrangement joins TRBV27 to TRBJ2-1; 10 bases are a match to TRBD1. The ends lost 3 bases at V and 4 bases at J; junction bases unmatched: 6. The germline V gene has CDR1 MNHEY and CDR2 SMNVEV (reference sequence). The length of the CDR3 is 16 residues. In DNA form, the CDR3 reads TGTGCCAGCAGTTTCTTGGGACAGGGGATTTACAATGAGCAGTTCTTC. Protein product: CASSFLGQGIYNEQFF.

V usage is TRBV28 and J usage is TRBJ1-5; 7 bases align to TRBD1. CDR3 length: 14 amino acids. The J segment lost 10 bases and the V segment lost 5 bases, leaving 11 bases of the junction unmatched. The V gene's germline CDR1 is MDHEN and CDR2 SYDVKM. The CDR3 sequence is CASSPGQAVSPQHF. The CDR3, as DNA: TGTGCCAGCAGTCCCGGACAGGCCGTCTCTCCCCAGCATTTT.

The chain has TRBV9 and TRBJ1-3; 7 bases align to TRBD1. This CDR3 spans 14 amino acids. Germline loops: CDR1 SGDLS, CDR2 YYNGEE. V trimming: 3 bases; J trimming: 4 bases; junction bases outside the gene matches: 4. CDR3 loop: CASSETTGGNTIYF. In DNA, the CDR3 is TGTGCCAGCAGCGAGACGACAGGGGGAAACACCATATATTTT.

This rearrangement joins TRBV29-1 to TRBJ2-3, with 11 bases that match TRBD2. This CDR3 is built from 15 residues. Germline V gene lookup returns CDR1 SQVTM and CDR2 ANQGSEA. Trimming took 6 bases from V and 0 from J; bases not matched to a gene: 5. The CDR3 coding sequence is TGCAGCGTCCTCGTAGCGGGAGGGAGCACAGATACGCAGTATTTT. Residues: CSVLVAGGSTDTQYF.

The chain links TRBV11-1 to TRBJ2-3; D is possibly TRBD1 (5 bases). CDR1 and CDR2 from the germline V gene are SGHAT and FQDESV (reference sequence). V lost 1 base and J 2 bases, leaving 10 bases between the germline ends. The CDR3 is made up of 15 amino acids. The chain's CDR3 is CASSLERRDTDTQYF. The CDR3 DNA follows: TGTGCCAGCAGCTTAGAGCGCAGGGACACAGATACGCAGTATTTT.

This clone has just a few counts. The rearrangement links TRBV5-8 to TRBJ1-5; maybe TRBD1 (6 bases). Trimming stripped 4 bases from V and 4 bases from J, with 15 bases between. The CDR3 totals 15 residues. In germline, CDR1 is SGHTS, CDR2 YDEGEE. The CDR3 region has the DNA TGTGCCAGCAGCGTCGGACAGAAAGTTAATCAGCCCCAGCATTTT. Translated: CASSVGQKVNQPQHF.

The genes are TRBV29-1 and TRBJ2-7; 11 nucleotides align to TRBD1. Germline trimming cut 6 bases from V and 4 bases from J; bases unmatched to any gene: 11. Germline values: CDR1 SQVTM, CDR2 ANQGSEA. The CDR3 totals 15 residues. The CDR3 loop is CSVILGQGAFYEQYF. Written as DNA, the CDR3 is TGCAGCGTAATATTAGGACAGGGGGCTTTTTACGAGCAGTACTTC.